This T cell receptor beta chain was retrieved from a study of blood T cell repertoires in COVID-19. Study overall: Samples came from the United States, Italy and Spain, spanning acute and convalescent COVID-19. Nucleic acid was either cDNA or gDNA, and it came from T cells, B-cell-depleted T cells, or PBMCs.

Authors' data handling: Estimates of nucleated cell counts were drawn from the amplification of reference gene primers. Profiling relied on immunoSEQ multiplex PCR, and the TCRdb table lists in-frame clones only, not all of them. The V and J calls and clone size are taken from that table; D and trimming were inferred from the DNA. The repertoire holds 98,000 or so clones, with 87% as singletons. V was clipped by 0 bases and J by 6 bases, with 18 bases between them. The V gene's germline CDR1 is SQVTM and CDR2 ANQGSEA. The CDR3 has 15 amino acids. The V call is TRBV29-1, the J call TRBJ2-7; D may be TRBD2 (7 bases). The TCR originated in a man aged 45-60 years with acute or convalescent COVID-19. The source material was peripheral blood. CDR3 in DNA: TGCAGCGTTGAAGAGGGCCCTCGTGGGGGGGCCGAGCAGTACTTC. This translates into CSVEEGPRGGAEQYF.